The following is a TCR beta chain sequence with its context. Its antigen is unknown. The CDR3 runs 15 residues. V gave up 6 bases and J gave up 0 bases; unmatched junction bases: 5. Looked up from germline, CDR1 is KGHSH and CDR2 is LQKENI. Measured with immunoSEQ multiplex PCR; TCRdb has only the in-frame clones, and not every one. In the table there are more than 95,000 clones, roughly four fifths of which are singletons. These data originate in a study of T cell clones after liver transplantation. Across the whole study: Post-transplant blood was tracked for graft-donor-reactive T cell clones identified in a pre-transplant mixed lymphocyte reaction. At least one year of complete immunosuppression withdrawal without enzymes over twice normal defined tolerance.

General study findings and limits: These preliminary findings come from unstandardized post-transplant sampling times. Migration into the graft, not deletion, may explain lost graft donor-reactive T cells.

The TCR sequence derives from a human donor who received a liver transplant. This sequence joins TRBV18 and TRBJ1-5; 7 bases line up with TRBD1. Material: CD4+ T cells from blood, obtained before liver transplant. CDR3 sequence: CASSRTGDSNQPQHF. The DNA of the CDR3 is TGTGCCAGCTCCCGGACAGGTGATAGCAATCAGCCCCAGCATTTT.